The 25 T cell receptor beta chains listed next were all sequenced from one sample in a study of cytotoxic CD8 clonotypes in ibrutinib-treated CLL. Clones were sequenced by immunoSEQ multiplex PCR, and TCRdb holds only the in-frame ones, with some missing. The table lists about 300,000 clones, 65% to 85% of them singletons. Specimen: PBMCs, collected at disease progression, from a patient treated with ibrutinib. The source is a human donor with chronic lymphocytic leukemia.

This chain uses TRBV28 with TRBJ2-5; weak D call: TRBD1 (6 bases). The V end was cut by 7 bases, the J end by 2 bases, with 17 bases between. CDR1 is MDHEN and CDR2 is SYDVKM in the germline V gene. The CDR3 loop spans 15 amino acids. Here the CDR3 DNA reads TGTGCCAGCACCCCGGACAGCCGGACACAAGAGACCCAGTACTTC. Protein product: CASTPDSRTQETQYF.

The chain recombines TRBV7-8 with TRBJ2-3; the match to TRBD2 covers 11 bases. The CDR3 sequence is 16 residues long. Germline CDR1 SGHVS, CDR2 FQNEAQ. The V gene end was trimmed by 6 bases and the J gene end by 2 bases; junction bases not matched to a gene: 7. This chain's CDR3 is CASRGRSGGATDTQYF. The CDR3 region has the DNA TGTGCCAGCAGAGGACGTAGCGGGGGGGCCACAGATACGCAGTATTTT.

This chain connects TRBV7-9 to TRBJ2-7; TRBD1 might be the D (5 bases). This CDR3 comprises 13 residues. In germline, CDR1 is SEHNR, CDR2 FQNEAQ (reference sequence). With 4 bases removed from V and 1 base from J, the gap between germline ends came to 8 bases. CDR3 protein: CASSYGQSYEQYF. For the CDR3, the DNA is TGTGCCAGCAGCTATGGACAATCCTACGAGCAGTACTTC.

This chain joins TRBV7-2 and TRBJ2-2; D gene uncertain. Looked up from germline, CDR1 is SGHTA and CDR2 is FQGNSA. With 0 bases removed from V and 4 bases from J, the gap between germline ends came to 3 bases. The CDR3 totals 13 residues. CDR3 in DNA: TGTGCCAGCAGCTTAGCGGGCACCGGGGAGCTGTTTTTT. Its protein product is CASSLAGTGELFF.

This chain connects TRBV7-8 to TRBJ1-6; D is unclear. CDR1 is SGHVS and CDR2 is FQNEAQ in the germline V gene. Trimming took off 1 base at V and 11 bases at J, with 6 bases between the two ends. There are 12 residues in the CDR3. The CDR3 region has the DNA TGTGCCAGCAGCTTAGGGGTGACACCCCTCCACTTT. The encoded protein is CASSLGVTPLHF. The full variable domain, completed using reference TRBV7-8 and TRBJ1-6, is GAGVSQSPRYKVAKRGQDVALRCDPISGHVSLFWYQQALGQGPEFLTYFQNEAQLDKSGLPSDRFFAERPEGSVSTLKIQRTQQEDSAVYLCASSLGVTPLHFGNGTRLTVT.

V usage is TRBV19 and J usage is TRBJ2-3; perhaps TRBD2 as D (6 bases). The length of the CDR3 is 14 residues. CDR1 is LNHDA, CDR2 SQIVND, per germline (reference sequence). With 4 bases removed from V and 3 bases from J, the gap between germline ends came to 11 bases. CDR3 nucleotide sequence: TGTGCCAGTAGTAAAGGGAGGAATACAGATACGCAGTATTTT. Its translation is CASSKGRNTDTQYF.

This clone has just a few counts. The chain couples TRBV28 to TRBJ1-3; 9 nucleotides align to TRBD1. This CDR3 comprises 14 residues. The J segment lost 8 bases and the V segment lost 7 bases, leaving 9 bases of the junction unmatched. Per germline, CDR1 MDHEN and CDR2 SYDVKM. This chain's CDR3 is CASNTPGQGYTIYF. CDR3 nucleotide sequence: TGTGCCAGCAACACTCCGGGACAGGGTTACACCATATATTTT.

The sample holds one count of this clone. V gene TRBV7-2 combines with J gene TRBJ1-1; D unresolved. V lost 5 bases and J 8 bases, leaving 12 bases between the germline ends. CDR3 length: 12 residues. The germline gives CDR1 SGHTA, CDR2 FQGNSA. The CDR3 sequence is CASSMTHGEAFF. The CDR3 DNA follows: TGTGCCAGCAGCATGACCCATGGGGAAGCTTTCTTT.

V usage is TRBV28 and J usage is TRBJ1-5; D is ambiguous. Deletions cut 2 bases from V and 5 bases from J, with 16 bases between. The CDR3 contains 16 residues. Germline-derived CDR1 and CDR2 are MDHEN and SYDVKM. The CDR3 bases are TGTGCCAGCAGTTTAGGAAACGTATATGGCGATCAGCCCCAGCATTTT. It is translated as CASSLGNVYGDQPQHF.

J is TRBJ2-1 and V is TRBV4-1, with 8 bases that match TRBD2. CDR1 MGHRA and CDR2 YSYEKL come from the germline V gene. CDR3 size: 19 residues. Trimming removed 2 bases from V and 7 bases from J; junction bases left unmatched: 19. The CDR3 reads CASSQRGTTSAQKGNEQFF. Here the CDR3 DNA reads TGCGCCAGCAGCCAAAGGGGTACGACTAGCGCCCAAAAGGGGAATGAGCAGTTCTTC.

This chain links TRBV7-3 with TRBJ2-3; 12 nucleotides align to TRBD2. Per germline, CDR1 SGHTA and CDR2 FQGTGA. Trimming took 4 bases from V and 14 from J; bases not matched to a gene: 13. The CDR3 extends over 15 amino acids. CDR3 sequence reads: CASSSTGTSGSDLYF. CDR3 nucleotide sequence: TGTGCCAGCAGCTCAACCGGGACTAGCGGGTCTGATCTGTATTTT.

The V call is TRBV7-9, the J call TRBJ2-1, with 7 bases fitting TRBD2. The germline V gene has CDR1 SEHNR and CDR2 FQNEAQ (reference sequence). After removal of 1 base from V and 0 bases from J, the junction contained 0 bases not matched to a gene. CDR3 length: 15 residues. The CDR3 loop is CASSLGGGSYNEQFF. CDR3 sequence (DNA): TGTGCCAGCAGCTTAGGCGGGGGCTCCTACAATGAGCAGTTCTTC.

This clone was seen only a few times. V usage is TRBV14 and J usage is TRBJ2-5; the D is unclear. The germline CDR1 and CDR2 sequences are SGHDN and FVKESK. The CDR3 runs to 13 residues. The V gene lost 3 bases and the J gene lost 8 bases, with 13 bases spanning the gap. CDR3 loop: CASSHDYPETQYF. CDR3 in DNA: TGTGCCAGCAGCCATGATTACCCCGAAACCCAGTACTTC.

This chain links TRBV9 with TRBJ2-1; D remains unclear. Between the trimmed V and J ends, which lost 4 bases and 0 bases, there was a span of 11 bases. This CDR3 has 15 residues. CDR1 SGDLS and CDR2 YYNGEE come from the germline V gene. This CDR3 is CASSPYESSYNEQFF. The CDR3 DNA reads TGTGCCAGCAGCCCCTACGAGAGCTCCTACAATGAGCAGTTCTTC.

This clone was counted a single time. The genes are TRBV25-1 and TRBJ2-2, with 8 bases fitting TRBD1. Germline V CDR1 and CDR2: MGHDK, SYGVNS. V was clipped by 6 bases and J by 6 bases; unmatched bases: 3. This CDR3 is 13 amino acids long. DNA for the CDR3: TGTGCCAGCAGCCTACAGGGGGCCGGGGAGCTGTTTTTT. This codes for CASSLQGAGELFF.

In its sample, this clone was seen a few times. The chain is built from TRBV16 and TRBJ2-3; D call uncertain. Trimming left V 1 base short and J 5 bases short, with 10 bases between. Germline CDR1 and CDR2: KGHSY and FQNENV. The CDR3 contains 14 residues. CDR3 loop: CASSQLETRDTQYF. DNA of the CDR3: TGTGCCAGCAGCCAATTAGAGACGCGAGATACGCAGTATTTT.

Notes on this clone: The limits of the CDR3 on the DNA are not certain, so only TCRdb's listed CDR3 is given. J is TRBJ2-5 and V is TRBV13; the D segment call TRBD2 is taken from the table without a DNA check. Germline CDR1 PRHDT, CDR2 FYEKMQ (reference sequence). The CDR3 has 13 residues if both end residues are counted. CDR3 protein: CASSFGSGSSQYF.

The chain employs TRBV5-5 and TRBJ1-2; D might be TRBD1 (6 bases). The ends were cut back, 3 bases at V and 8 bases at J, with 11 bases in the middle. This CDR3 is built from 12 residues. Germline CDR1 reads SGHKS; CDR2 reads YYEKEE (reference sequence). The CDR3 DNA sequence: TGTGCCAGCAGCTACGGGGGCTGGGGCTACACCTTC. Translated: CASSYGGWGYTF. The variable domain in full, completed from reference TRBV5-5 and TRBJ1-2, reads DAGVTQSPTHLIKTRGQQVTLRCSPISGHKSVSWYQQVLGQGPQFIFQYYEKEERGRGNFPDRFSARQFPNYSSELNVNALLLGDSALYLCASSYGGWGYTFGSGTRLTVV.

The chain uses TRBV5-6 and TRBJ2-3; D perhaps matches TRBD1 (6 bases). Deletions cut 5 bases from V and 4 bases from J, with 11 bases between. Germline V CDR1 and CDR2: SGHDT, YYEEEE. The CDR3 covers 13 residues. CDR3 coding DNA: TGTGCCAGCAGGCCTACAGGGTCAGATACGCAGTATTTT. It yields the protein CASRPTGSDTQYF. Full variable domain (rest looked up from reference TRBV5-6 and TRBJ2-3): DAGVTQSPTHLIKTRGQQVTLRCSPKSGHDTVSWYQQALGQGPQFIFQYYEEEERQRGNFPDRFSGHQFPNYSSELNVNALLLGDSALYLCASRPTGSDTQYFGPGTRLTVL.

This chain connects TRBV4-1 to TRBJ1-2, with 8 bases identical to TRBD1. The V and J ends lost 1 base and 7 bases, in that order; junction bases with no gene match: 8. This CDR3 region has 15 residues. Germline lookup yields CDR1 MGHRA and CDR2 YSYEKL. The CDR3 DNA follows: TGCGCCAGCAGCCAAGCGGCAGGGGGCGATTTTGGCTACACCTTC. The encoded protein is CASSQAAGGDFGYTF.

CDR3 residues: CSERTSPATDTQYF. The CDR3, as DNA: TGCAGCGAACGAACTTCTCCCGCCACAGATACGCAGTATTTT. The gene calls are TRBV29-1 and TRBJ2-3; D remains unclear. Germline lookup yields CDR1 SQVTM and CDR2 ANQGSEA. There are 14 residues in the CDR3. V gave up 7 bases and J gave up 2 bases, with 16 bases separating them.

This chain uses TRBV5-4 with TRBJ2-1; TRBD2 matches at 10 bases. Germline V gene lookup returns CDR1 SGHNT and CDR2 YYREEE (reference sequence). CDR3 size: 18 residues. V trimming: 5 bases; J trimming: 4 bases; junction bases outside the gene matches: 15. The CDR3 loop reads CASSPEASGGLIYNEQFF. The CDR3 DNA sequence: TGTGCCAGCAGTCCGGAGGCTAGCGGGGGCCTCATTTACAATGAGCAGTTCTTC.

This clone came up a few times. The chain employs TRBV2 and TRBJ2-2, with no clear D. From germline, CDR1 is SNHLY and CDR2 FYNNEI. This CDR3 spans 12 amino acids. Deletions cut 8 bases from V and 3 bases from J, with 7 bases between. CDR3 in DNA: TGTGCCAGCGGCAGCCACACCGGGGAGCTGTTTTTT. Translation: CASGSHTGELFF.

The rearrangement joins TRBV2 to TRBJ2-5; unclear D gene. Trimming took off 1 base at V and 5 bases at J, with 8 bases between the two ends. Germline CDR1 SNHLY, CDR2 FYNNEI. This CDR3 has 13 amino acids. CDR3 DNA: TGTGCCAGCAGTGAAGGGGTGCGTGAGACCCAGTACTTC. This codes for CASSEGVRETQYF.

The rearrangement links TRBV6-5 to TRBJ2-5; D perhaps matches TRBD2 (6 bases). CDR3 size: 14 residues. Germline assignment: CDR1 MNHEY and CDR2 SVGAGI. Trimming stripped 0 bases from V and 7 bases from J, with 12 bases between. CDR3 nucleotides: TGTGCCAGCAGTTACTCGAGGACTATCGGGACCCAGTACTTC. Protein: CASSYSRTIGTQYF.